This T cell receptor (beta chain) was sequenced for a study of T cells in localized non-small cell lung cancer (TCRdb year 2020). Regarding the research as a whole: Comparing tumors with uninvolved tumor-adjacent lungs, the study looked at the T cell repertoires of hundreds of patients with early-stage NSCLC. The cohort comprised roughly 220 treatment-naïve NSCLC patients with resected, localized lung tumors. NSCLC patients had a mean age of around 70 years, and fewer than 150 were male and 107 female.

As concerns this clone: Its binding antigen is unknown. Base qualities were left out, and no much larger clone turns up one base away.

Overall results and qualifications from the work: Of the top 100 tumor clones, a median of roughly 60 were detected in paired uninvolved adjacent lung; under 35 were also among that lung's top 100. Because multi-region sequencing of the tumors was not done, intratumor heterogeneity could not be ruled out. Uninvolved tumor-adjacent lung showed the highest T cell clonality, higher than tumor, which suggests more focused antigenic responses in the uninvolved tumor-adjacent lung. Because the study design was exploratory, TCR variables were selected using unadjusted p-values without false-discovery rate correction. Longer overall survival was associated with higher T cell density in blood, whereas shorter survival was associated with higher clonality in adjacent lung.

The CDR3 covers 14 residues, taking in both the cysteine and the phenylalanine. The only DNA kept is the CDR3, 42 bases in frame from the first base. At the junction V is shortened by 7 bases and J by 6 bases, with 19 bases in between. CDR1 SGHNT and CDR2 YENEEA were looked up in the germline V gene. At diagnosis, tumor, uninvolved tumor-adjacent lung and peripheral blood were collected and then preserved as a mix of FFPE and fresh-frozen material. The immunoSEQ Assay was used to sequence TCR beta CDR3 regions from DNA. As for the authors' bioinformatics: To compute T cell density, TCR beta template counts were normalized to usable DNA, which was estimated by amplifying housekeeping genes. Using the preseqR package, richness was estimated by extrapolating to 120,000 templates for tissue samples and 400,000 templates for PBMC samples. Clonality was defined by subtracting Pielou's evenness from one. Tissue-enriched TCRs were identified through differential abundance testing performed on productive amino-acid clonotypes, with a minimum total count of 5 and an alpha of 0.1. The Jaccard Index and the Morisita Overlap Index were used to measure how much the repertoires overlapped between compartments. GLIPH grouped TCR beta CDR3s together with public tetramer-defined viral CDR3s, and a viral motif had to include at least three viral sequences and show V-gene enrichment. In TCRdb, the immuneACCESS table is reduced to in-frame sequences with V and J assigned. These tables do not hold every clone; where another copy was compared, an unresolved V gene accounts for under half, and the others remain unexplained. V, J and clone size are taken as reported in that table, and D and trimming were inferred from the DNA itself. This sample gives roughly 7,000 clones in total; around 23% of them show up just once. The leading ten clones occupy about 3.9% of the sample.

The sequencing used lung tumor tissue, collected before any cancer treatment. This sequence uses TRBV11-3 and TRBJ2-7; the D segment cannot be called with confidence. The receptor's source is a man between 40 and 70 years old with stage III squamous cell lung carcinoma. The sequenced DNA: TGTGCCAGCAACGATTGGCCGTCGGTCTCCGAGCAGTACTTC. It specifies CASNDWPSVSEQYF.